The 7 T cell receptor beta chains reported below all come from one sample, sequenced in a study of CD8 T cells in ankylosing spondylitis. Each CDR3 protein is one row after TCRdb ran MiXCR on the 5' RACE reads. This sample has roughly 30,000 distinct CDR3 sequences; 5.3% occur once, and the top ten carry approximately 1.7%. The material sequenced was blood, either unsorted or a sorted T cell fraction (not recorded which). The receptors come from a female donor with ankylosing spondylitis or in good health (not recorded which).

This clonotype was picked up many times. This rearrangement joins TRBV9 to TRBJ2-1; D ambiguous. V was trimmed by 0 bases and J by 5 bases, leaving 6 bases between them. This CDR3 spans 13 amino acids. Germline assignment: CDR1 SGDLS and CDR2 YYNGEE. CDR3 bases: TGTGCCAGCAGCGTAGACAGCGACAATGAGCAGTTCTTC. Translating it yields CASSVDSDNEQFF.

Sample share makes this clonotype medium-sized. This rearrangement joins TRBV9 to TRBJ2-2; either TRBD1 or TRBD2 may fit D (5 bases each). CDR1 is SGDLS and CDR2 is YYNGEE in the germline V gene. The CDR3 is made up of 14 amino acids. V was shortened by 4 bases and J by 7 bases, with 14 bases between the two germline ends. The CDR3 nucleotides are TGTGCCAGCAGCTCCGGGACCGACATCGGGGAGCTGTTTTTT. Translated, it gives CASSSGTDIGELFF. Supplemented by reference TRBV9 and TRBJ2-2, the full variable domain reads DSGVTQTPKHLITATGQRVTLRCSPRSGDLSVYWYQQSLDQGLQFLIQYYNGEERAKGNILERFSAQQFPDLHSELNLSSLELGDSALYFCASSSGTDIGELFFGEGSRLTVL.

The chain uses TRBV9 and TRBJ2-5, with 10 bases aligning to TRBD2. The CDR3 spans 16 residues. J lost 5 bases, V lost 4 bases, and 11 bases had no gene match. Germline CDR1 and CDR2: SGDLS and YYNGEE. In DNA form, the CDR3 reads TGTGCCAGCAGCCCCAGAGGGCTAGCGGGGGTCGAGACCCAGTACTTC. It specifies CASSPRGLAGVETQYF.

This clonotype was found many times. The chain uses TRBV9 and TRBJ2-3; D is possibly TRBD1 or TRBD2 (6 bases each). The CDR3 loop spans 15 amino acids. V lost 0 bases to trimming and J lost 3 bases, with 11 bases between them. Germline CDR1 is SGDLS and CDR2 is YYNGEE. The chain's CDR3 is CASSVDRGTTDTQYF. In nucleotides, the CDR3 is TGTGCCAGCAGCGTAGACCGGGGGACAACAGATACGCAGTATTTT.

The table lists this clonotype with many counts. The chain recombines TRBV9 with TRBJ1-6, with TRBD1 identical over 10 bases. From germline, CDR1 is SGDLS and CDR2 YYNGEE. The CDR3 covers 15 residues. Trimming at V came to 4 bases and at J to 10 bases, leaving 8 bases not matched to a gene. CDR3 protein: CASSPSGTGESPLHF. DNA of the CDR3: TGTGCCAGCAGCCCCAGCGGGACAGGGGAATCACCCCTCCACTTT.

This clonotype was recorded at least ten times. The chain is built from TRBV9 and TRBJ2-7; the D gene could be TRBD1 or TRBD2 (7 bases each). In germline, CDR1 is SGDLS, CDR2 YYNGEE. The CDR3 covers 15 residues. V lost 0 bases and J lost 0, with 10 bases in between. The CDR3 DNA sequence: TGTGCCAGCAGCGTAGCAGGGGGGGGCTCCTACGAGCAGTACTTC. Translating it yields CASSVAGGGSYEQYF.

V gene TRBV9 combines with J gene TRBJ2-5; 7 bases line up with TRBD2. The CDR3 has 14 residues. The junction had 5 bases not matched to a gene; V was cut back by 1 base and J by 5 bases. Germline CDR1 is SGDLS and CDR2 is YYNGEE. The CDR3 DNA reads TGTGCCAGCAGCGTACGGGAGGTAAAGGAGACCCAGTACTTC. Its protein product is CASSVREVKETQYF.